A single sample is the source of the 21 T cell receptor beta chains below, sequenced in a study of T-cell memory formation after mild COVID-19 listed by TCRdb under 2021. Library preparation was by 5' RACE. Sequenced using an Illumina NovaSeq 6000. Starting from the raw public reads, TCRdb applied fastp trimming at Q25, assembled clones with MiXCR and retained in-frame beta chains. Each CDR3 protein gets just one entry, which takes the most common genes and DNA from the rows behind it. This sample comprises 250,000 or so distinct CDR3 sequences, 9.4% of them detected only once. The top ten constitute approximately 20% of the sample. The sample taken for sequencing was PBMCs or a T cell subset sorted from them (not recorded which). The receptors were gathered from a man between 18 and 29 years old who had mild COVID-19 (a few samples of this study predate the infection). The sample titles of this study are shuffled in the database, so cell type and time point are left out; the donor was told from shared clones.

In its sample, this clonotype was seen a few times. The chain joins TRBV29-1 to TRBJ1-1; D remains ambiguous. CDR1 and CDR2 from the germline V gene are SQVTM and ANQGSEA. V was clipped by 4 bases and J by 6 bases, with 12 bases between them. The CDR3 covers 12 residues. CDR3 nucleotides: TGCAGCGTTGTGGGCCGACCCTCTGAAGCTTTCTTT. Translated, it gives CSVVGRPSEAFF.

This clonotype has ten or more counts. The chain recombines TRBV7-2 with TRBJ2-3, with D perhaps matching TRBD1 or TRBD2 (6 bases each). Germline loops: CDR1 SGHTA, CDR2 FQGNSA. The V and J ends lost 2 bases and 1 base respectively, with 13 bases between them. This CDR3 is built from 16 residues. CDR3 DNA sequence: TGTGCCAGCAGCTTATCCCCGGGGGCGGGCACAGATACGCAGTATTTT. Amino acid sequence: CASSLSPGAGTDTQYF.

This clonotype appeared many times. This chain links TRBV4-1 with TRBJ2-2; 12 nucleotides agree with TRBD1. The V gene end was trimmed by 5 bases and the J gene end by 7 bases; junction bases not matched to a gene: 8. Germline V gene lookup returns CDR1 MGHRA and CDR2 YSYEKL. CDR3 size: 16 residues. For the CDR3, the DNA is TGCGCCAGCAGCGCGGTTGGGACAGGGGGCTTCGGGGAGCTGTTTTTT. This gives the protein CASSAVGTGGFGELFF.

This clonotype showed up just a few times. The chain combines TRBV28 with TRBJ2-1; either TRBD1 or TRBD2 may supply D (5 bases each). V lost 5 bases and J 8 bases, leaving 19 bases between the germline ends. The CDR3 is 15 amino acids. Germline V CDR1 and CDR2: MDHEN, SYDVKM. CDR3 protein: CASSPPGPAVHEQFF. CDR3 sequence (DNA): TGTGCCAGCAGTCCACCGGGACCTGCGGTCCATGAGCAGTTCTTC.

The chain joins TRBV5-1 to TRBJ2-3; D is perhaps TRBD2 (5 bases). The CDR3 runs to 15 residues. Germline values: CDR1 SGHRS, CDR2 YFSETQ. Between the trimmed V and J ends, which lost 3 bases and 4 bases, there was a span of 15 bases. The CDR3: CASSYGLFPPDTQYF. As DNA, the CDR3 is TGCGCCAGCAGCTATGGACTTTTCCCCCCAGATACGCAGTATTTT.

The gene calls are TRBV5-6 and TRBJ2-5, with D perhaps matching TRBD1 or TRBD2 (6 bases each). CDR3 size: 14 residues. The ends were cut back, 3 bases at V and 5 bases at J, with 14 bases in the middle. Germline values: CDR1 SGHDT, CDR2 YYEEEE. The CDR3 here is CASSYGGRGETQYF. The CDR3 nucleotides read TGTGCCAGCAGCTACGGGGGCAGGGGCGAGACCCAGTACTTC.

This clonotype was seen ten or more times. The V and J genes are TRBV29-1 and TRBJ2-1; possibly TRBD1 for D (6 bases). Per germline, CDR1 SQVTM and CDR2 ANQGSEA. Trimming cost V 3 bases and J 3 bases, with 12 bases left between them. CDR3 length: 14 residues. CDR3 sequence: CSVEHRVGYNEQFF. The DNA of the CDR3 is TGCAGCGTTGAGCACAGGGTGGGCTACAATGAGCAGTTCTTC.

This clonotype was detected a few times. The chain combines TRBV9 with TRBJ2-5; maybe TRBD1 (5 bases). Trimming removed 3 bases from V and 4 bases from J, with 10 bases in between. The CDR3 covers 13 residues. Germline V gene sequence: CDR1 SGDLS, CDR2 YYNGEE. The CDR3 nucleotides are TGTGCCAGCAGCGGGGGCCTAGGAGAGACCCAGTACTTC. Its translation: CASSGGLGETQYF.

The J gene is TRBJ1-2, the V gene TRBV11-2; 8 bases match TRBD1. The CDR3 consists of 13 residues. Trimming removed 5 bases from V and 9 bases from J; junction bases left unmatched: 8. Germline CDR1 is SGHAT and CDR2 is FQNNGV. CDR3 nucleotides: TGTGCCAGCAGCGACGGGACAGGAGGACGCTACACCTTC. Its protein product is CASSDGTGGRYTF.

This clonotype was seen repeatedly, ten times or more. CDR3 bases: TGTGCCAGCAGTGAGCCCTTCGAGGACGAGCAGTACTTC. It yields the protein CASSEPFEDEQYF. The rearrangement joins TRBV2 to TRBJ2-7; no firm D call. Germline-derived CDR1 and CDR2 are SNHLY and FYNNEI. Trimming shortened V by 3 bases and J by 5 bases, and 11 bases separated the two germline ends. The CDR3 consists of 13 residues.

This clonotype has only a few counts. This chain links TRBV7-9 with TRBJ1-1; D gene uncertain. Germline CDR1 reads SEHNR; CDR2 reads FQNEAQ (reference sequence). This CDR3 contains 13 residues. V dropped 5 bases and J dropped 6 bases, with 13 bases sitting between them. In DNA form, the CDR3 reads TGTGCCAGCAGCCCAACCGGGAGGGCTGAAGCTTTCTTT. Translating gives CASSPTGRAEAFF.

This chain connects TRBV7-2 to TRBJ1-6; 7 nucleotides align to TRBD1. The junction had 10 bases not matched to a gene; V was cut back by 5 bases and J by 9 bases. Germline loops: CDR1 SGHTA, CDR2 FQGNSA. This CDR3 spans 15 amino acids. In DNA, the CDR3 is TGTGCCAGCAGCCCATCAACAGGGGTCCTTTCACCCCTCCACTTT. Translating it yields CASSPSTGVLSPLHF. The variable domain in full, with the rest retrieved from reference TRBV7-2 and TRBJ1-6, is GAGVSQSPSNKVTEKGKDVELRCDPISGHTALYWYRQSLGQGLEFLIYFQGNSAPDKSGLPSDRFSAERTGGSVSTLTIQRTQQEDSAVYLCASSPSTGVLSPLHFGNGTRLTVT.

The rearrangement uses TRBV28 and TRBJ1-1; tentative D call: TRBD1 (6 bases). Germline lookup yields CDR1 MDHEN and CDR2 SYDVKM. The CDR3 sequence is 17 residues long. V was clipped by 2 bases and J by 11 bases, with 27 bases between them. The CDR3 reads CASSLNGGAGPRRSAFF. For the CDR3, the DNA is TGTGCCAGCAGTTTAAATGGGGGGGCAGGGCCTAGAAGATCGGCTTTCTTT.

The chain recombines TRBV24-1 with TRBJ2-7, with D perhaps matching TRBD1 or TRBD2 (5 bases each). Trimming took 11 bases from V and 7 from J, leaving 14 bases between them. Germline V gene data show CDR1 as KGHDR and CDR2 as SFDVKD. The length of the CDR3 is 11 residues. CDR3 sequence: CAIGARVEQYV. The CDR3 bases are TGTGCCATCGGGGCTCGGGTTGAGCAGTACGTC.

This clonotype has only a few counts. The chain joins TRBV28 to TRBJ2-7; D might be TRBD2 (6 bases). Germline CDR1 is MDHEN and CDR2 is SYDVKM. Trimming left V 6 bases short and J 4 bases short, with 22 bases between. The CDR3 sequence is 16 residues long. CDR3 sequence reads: CASRPSGTSLTYEQYV. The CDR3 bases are TGTGCCAGCAGACCTTCCGGGACTTCCCTTACGTACGAGCAGTACGTC.

The CDR3 DNA reads TGTGCCAGCAGCTTGGTTCACTACAATGAGCAGTTCTTC. This encodes CASSLVHYNEQFF. The chain has TRBV7-2 and TRBJ2-1; D uncertain. Per the germline V gene, CDR1 is SGHTA and CDR2 is FQGNSA. V was trimmed by 3 bases and J by 3 bases, leaving 6 bases between them. This CDR3 comprises 13 residues.

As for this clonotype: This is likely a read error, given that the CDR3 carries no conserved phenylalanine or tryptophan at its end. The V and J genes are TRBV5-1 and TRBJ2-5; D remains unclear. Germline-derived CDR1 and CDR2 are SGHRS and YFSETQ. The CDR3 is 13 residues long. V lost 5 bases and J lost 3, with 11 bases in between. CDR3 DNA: TGCGCCAGCAGGAGAAGGGTGGAAGAGACCCAGTACTTA. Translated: CASRRRVEETQYL.

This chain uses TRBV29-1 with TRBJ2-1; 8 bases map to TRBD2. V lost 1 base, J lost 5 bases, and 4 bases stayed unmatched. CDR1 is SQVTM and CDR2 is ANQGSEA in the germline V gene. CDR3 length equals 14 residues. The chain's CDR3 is CSVEVAGYNNEQFF. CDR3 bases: TGCAGCGTTGAAGTAGCGGGGTACAACAATGAGCAGTTCTTC.

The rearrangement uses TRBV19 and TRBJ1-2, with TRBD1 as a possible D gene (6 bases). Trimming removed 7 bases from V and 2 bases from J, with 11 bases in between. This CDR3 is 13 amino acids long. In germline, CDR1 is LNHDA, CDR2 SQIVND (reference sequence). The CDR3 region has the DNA TGTGCCAGTATTCCCGGGGGCAACTATGGCTACACCTTC. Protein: CASIPGGNYGYTF.

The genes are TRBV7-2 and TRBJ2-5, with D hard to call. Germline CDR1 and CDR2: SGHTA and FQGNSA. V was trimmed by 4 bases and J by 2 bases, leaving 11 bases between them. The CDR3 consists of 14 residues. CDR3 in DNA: TGTGCCAGCAGCTACCCCAACGGGCAAGAGACCCAGTACTTC. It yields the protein CASSYPNGQETQYF.

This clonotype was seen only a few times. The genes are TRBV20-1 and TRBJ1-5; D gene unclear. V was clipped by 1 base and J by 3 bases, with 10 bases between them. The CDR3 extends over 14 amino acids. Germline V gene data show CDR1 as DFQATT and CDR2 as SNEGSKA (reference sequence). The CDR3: CSARGTDLNQPQHF. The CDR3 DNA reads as TGCAGTGCTAGAGGGACGGACCTCAATCAGCCCCAGCATTTT.